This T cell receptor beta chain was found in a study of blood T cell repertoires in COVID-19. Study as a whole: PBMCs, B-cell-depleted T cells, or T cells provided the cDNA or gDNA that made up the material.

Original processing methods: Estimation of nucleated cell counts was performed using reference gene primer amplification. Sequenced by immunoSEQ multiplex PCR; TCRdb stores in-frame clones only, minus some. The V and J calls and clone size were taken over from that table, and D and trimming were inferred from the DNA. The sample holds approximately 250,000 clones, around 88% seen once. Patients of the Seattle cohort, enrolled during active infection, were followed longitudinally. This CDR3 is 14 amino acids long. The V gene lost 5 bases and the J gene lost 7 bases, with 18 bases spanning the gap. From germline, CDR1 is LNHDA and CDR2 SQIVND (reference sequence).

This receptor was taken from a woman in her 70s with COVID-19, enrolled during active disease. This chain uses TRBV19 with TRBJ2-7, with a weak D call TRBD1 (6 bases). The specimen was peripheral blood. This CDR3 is CASSPGAGAREQYF. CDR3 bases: TGTGCCAGTAGTCCTGGGGCAGGGGCGCGAGAGCAGTACTTC. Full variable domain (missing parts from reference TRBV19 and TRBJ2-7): DGGITQSPKYLFRKEGQNVTLSCEQNLNHDAMYWYRQDPGQGLRLIYYSQIVNDFQKGDIAEGYSVSREKKESFPLTVTSAQKNPTAFYLCASSPGAGAREQYFGPGTRLTVT.